This TCR beta chain appears in the sequencing data of a study of cytomegalovirus exposure and HLA in healthy donors. Both 60 Vbeta primers and 13 Jbeta primers went into the PCR. Using immunoSEQ multiplex PCR, the repertoire was profiled, and TCRdb retains in-frame clones only, with some absent. The table shows 200,000 to 250,000 clones, with about 79% occurring only once. Turning to this clone: Other DNA sequences of this sample code for an identical CDR3.

Participants comprised healthy donors of bone marrow. The CDR3 extends over 14 amino acids. V gave up 2 bases and J gave up 7 bases; unmatched junction bases: 5. Germline loops: CDR1 SGHRS, CDR2 YFSETQ. The sample comprised PBMCs. J is TRBJ1-2 and V is TRBV5-1; TRBD1 aligns across 10 bases. The clonotype comes from a man aged 18 to 29 in good health and CMV-seronegative. The CDR3 DNA is TGCGCCAGCAGCTTCGACAGGGGGCGTCTTGGCTACACCTTC. Translated, it gives CASSFDRGRLGYTF.